This T cell receptor beta chain was identified in a study of OX40 agonist ivuxolimab in advanced cancers. Sequencing was performed with immunoSEQ multiplex PCR; in TCRdb, only in-frame clones are kept and a portion is missing. Among approximately 76,000 clones, about 94% were seen once, and the ten largest hold about 10%. V dropped 0 bases and J dropped 0 bases, with 9 bases sitting between them. The CDR3 contains 16 residues. Germline V gene lookup returns CDR1 MNHEY and CDR2 SVGAGI. The sample was CD4+ or CD8+ T cells sorted from blood, taken in a trial of the OX40 agonist ivuxolimab. This clonotype was obtained from an adult with an advanced solid tumor such as melanoma, head and neck, liver or kidney cancer. This chain joins TRBV6-5 and TRBJ2-1; D gene unclear. The CDR3 DNA sequence: TGTGCCAGCAGTTACTCTGGTGGTAGCTCCTACAATGAGCAGTTCTTC. It codes for CASSYSGGSSYNEQFF.